This TCR beta chain was observed in a study of shared clonotypes between healthy human individuals. Overall study: Researchers assigned three CD4 naive, three CD4 memory, two CD8 naive and one CD8 memory plate to each donor. Study conclusions and caveats: Rarefaction gave evidence that sorted-subset sequencing remained incomplete despite large depth. Researchers sampled only blood; tissue repertoires likely differ.

Replicate PCRs for sorted subsets used around 200 ng DNA; this equaled about 30,000 T cell genomes. Data came from immunoSEQ multiplex PCR; TCRdb stores just in-frame clones and leaves some out. Here the sample spans millions of clones, around 93% being singletons. This CDR3 spans 16 amino acids. Comment on this clone: Its antigen is undetermined.

CD45RO-negative, CCR7-selected cells formed the naive CD8 fraction, which excluded terminally differentiated effector memory CD45RA+ cells. The rearrangement joins TRBV12-1 to TRBJ2-3; the table gives TRBD2 as D, unverified against the DNA. TRBV12-1 is recorded as a pseudogene. This receptor was identified in a man aged 18 to 30 in good health. Some clones in this sample may be carry-over from other donors' samples. Sequencing input: naive CD8+ T cells from PBMCs. This CDR3 reads CASSCIAGARTDTQYF. In DNA form, the CDR3 reads TGTGCCAGCAGCTGTATAGCGGGGGCCCGCACAGATACGCAGTATTTT.